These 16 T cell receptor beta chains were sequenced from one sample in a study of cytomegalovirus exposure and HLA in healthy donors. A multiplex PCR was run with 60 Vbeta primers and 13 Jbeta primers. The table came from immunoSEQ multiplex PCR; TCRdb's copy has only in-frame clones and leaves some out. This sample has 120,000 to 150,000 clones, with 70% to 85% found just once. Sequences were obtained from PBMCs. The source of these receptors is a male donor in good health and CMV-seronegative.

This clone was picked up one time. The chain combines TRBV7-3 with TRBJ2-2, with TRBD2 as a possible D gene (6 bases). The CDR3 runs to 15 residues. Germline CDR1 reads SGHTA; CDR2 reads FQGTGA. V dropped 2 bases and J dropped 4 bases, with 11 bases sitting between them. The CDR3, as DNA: TGTGCCAGCAGCTTATGGAGGGATTCCACCGGGGAGCTGTTTTTT. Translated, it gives CASSLWRDSTGELFF.

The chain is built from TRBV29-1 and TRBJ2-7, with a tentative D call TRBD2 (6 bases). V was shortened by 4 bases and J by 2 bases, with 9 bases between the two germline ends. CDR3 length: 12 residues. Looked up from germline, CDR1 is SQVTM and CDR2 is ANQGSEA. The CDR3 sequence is CSVVSGPYEQYF. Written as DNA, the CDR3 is TGCAGCGTTGTTAGCGGACCCTACGAGCAGTACTTC.

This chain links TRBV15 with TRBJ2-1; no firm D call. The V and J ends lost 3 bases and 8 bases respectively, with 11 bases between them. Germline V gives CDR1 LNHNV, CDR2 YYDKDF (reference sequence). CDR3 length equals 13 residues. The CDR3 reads CATSRPPADEQFF. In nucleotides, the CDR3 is TGTGCCACCAGCAGGCCACCGGCGGATGAGCAGTTCTTC.

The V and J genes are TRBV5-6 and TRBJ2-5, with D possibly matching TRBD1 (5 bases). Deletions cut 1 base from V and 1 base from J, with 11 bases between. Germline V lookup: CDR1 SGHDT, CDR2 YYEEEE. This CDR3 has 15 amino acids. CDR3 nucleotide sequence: TGTGCCAGCAGCTTGCTAGGGGATCTCCAAGAGACCCAGTACTTC. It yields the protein CASSLLGDLQETQYF.

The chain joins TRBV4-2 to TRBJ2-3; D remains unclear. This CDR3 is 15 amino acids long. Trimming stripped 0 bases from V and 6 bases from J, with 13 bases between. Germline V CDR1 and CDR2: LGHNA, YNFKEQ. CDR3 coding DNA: TGTGCCAGCAGCCAAGATCGCGTCCCCGCGGATACGCAGTATTTT. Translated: CASSQDRVPADTQYF.

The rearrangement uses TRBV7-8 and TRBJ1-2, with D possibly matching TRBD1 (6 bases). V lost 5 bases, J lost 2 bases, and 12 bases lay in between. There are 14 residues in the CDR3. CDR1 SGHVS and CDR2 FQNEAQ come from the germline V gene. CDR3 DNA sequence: TGTGCCAGCAGCCCATCAACAGGGAACTATGGCTACACCTTC. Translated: CASSPSTGNYGYTF.

The CDR3 sequence is CASRGRERTDTQYF. CDR3 DNA: TGTGCCAGTAGGGGGCGGGAGAGGACAGATACGCAGTATTTT. V and J are TRBV19 and TRBJ2-3, with 7 bases lining up with TRBD2. Per germline, CDR1 LNHDA and CDR2 SQIVND (reference sequence). The CDR3 is made up of 14 amino acids. V lost 6 bases and J lost 3; bases outside the gene matches: 6.

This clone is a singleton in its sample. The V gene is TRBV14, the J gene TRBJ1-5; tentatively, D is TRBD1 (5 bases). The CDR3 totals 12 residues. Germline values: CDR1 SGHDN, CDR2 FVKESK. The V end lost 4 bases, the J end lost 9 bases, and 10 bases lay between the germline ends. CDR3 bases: TGTGCCAGCAGCCTCGCCGGGGGGCCCCAGCATTTT. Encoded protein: CASSLAGGPQHF.

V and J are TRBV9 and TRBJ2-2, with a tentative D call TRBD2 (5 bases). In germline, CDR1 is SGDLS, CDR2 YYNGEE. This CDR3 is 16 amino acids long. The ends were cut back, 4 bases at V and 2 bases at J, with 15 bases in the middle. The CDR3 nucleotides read TGTGCCAGCAGCACCCACCGGACTCCCAACACCGGGGAGCTGTTTTTT. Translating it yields CASSTHRTPNTGELFF.

Here the CDR3 DNA reads TGTGCCAGCAGCCCCAGGCTTAAAGAGACCCAGTACTTC. This gives the protein CASSPRLKETQYF. The chain recombines TRBV5-6 with TRBJ2-5; no firm D call. Trimming stripped 4 bases from V and 3 bases from J, with 10 bases between. Per the germline V gene, CDR1 is SGHDT and CDR2 is YYEEEE. The CDR3 covers 13 residues.

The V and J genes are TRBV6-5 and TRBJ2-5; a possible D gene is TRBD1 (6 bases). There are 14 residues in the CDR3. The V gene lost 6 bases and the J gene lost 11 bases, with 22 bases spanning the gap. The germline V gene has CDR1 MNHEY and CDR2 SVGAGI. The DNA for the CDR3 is TGTGCCAGCAGCTTCTCACAGGGCGATTTCAAGCAGTACTTC. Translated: CASSFSQGDFKQYF.

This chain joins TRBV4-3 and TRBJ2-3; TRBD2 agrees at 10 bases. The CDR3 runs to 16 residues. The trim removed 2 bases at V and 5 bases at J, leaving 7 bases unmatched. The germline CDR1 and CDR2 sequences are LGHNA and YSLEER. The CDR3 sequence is CASSQRLAGEGDTQYF. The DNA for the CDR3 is TGCGCCAGCAGCCAAAGGCTAGCGGGAGAGGGAGATACGCAGTATTTT.

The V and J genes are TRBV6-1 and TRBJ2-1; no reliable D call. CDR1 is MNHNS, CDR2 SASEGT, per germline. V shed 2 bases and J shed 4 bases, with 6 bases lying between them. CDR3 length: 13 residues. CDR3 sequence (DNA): TGTGCCAGCAGTGAACCCACTTACAATGAGCAGTTCTTC. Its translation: CASSEPTYNEQFF.

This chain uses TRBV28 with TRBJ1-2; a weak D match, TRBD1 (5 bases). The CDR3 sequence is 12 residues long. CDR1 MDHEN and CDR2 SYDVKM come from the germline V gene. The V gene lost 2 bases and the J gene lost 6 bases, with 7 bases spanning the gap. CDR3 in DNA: TGTGCCAGCAGTTTAGCAGGGAATGGCTACACCTTC. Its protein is CASSLAGNGYTF.

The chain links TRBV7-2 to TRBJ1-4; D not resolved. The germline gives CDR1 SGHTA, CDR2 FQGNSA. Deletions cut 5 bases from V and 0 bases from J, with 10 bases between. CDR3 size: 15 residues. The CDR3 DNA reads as TGTGCCAGCAGCACCGAGCGGGCAACTAATGAAAAACTGTTTTTT. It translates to CASSTERATNEKLFF.

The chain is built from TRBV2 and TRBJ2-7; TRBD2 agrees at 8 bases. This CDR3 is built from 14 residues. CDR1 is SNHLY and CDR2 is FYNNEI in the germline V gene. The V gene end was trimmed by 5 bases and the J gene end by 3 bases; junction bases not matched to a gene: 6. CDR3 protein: CASSRLATSYEQYF. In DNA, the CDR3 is TGTGCCAGCAGTAGACTAGCGACGAGCTACGAGCAGTACTTC.